The table lists the clone carrying this T cell receptor (beta chain) with a count of one. What it recognizes is unknown. The data originate from a study of CD4 T cells in relation to SARS-CoV-2 and coronaviruses. Across the study: No peptide or an HIV-1 Nef peptide pool served as negative control.

The CDR3 has 18 amino acids. Germline trimming cut 0 bases from V and 9 bases from J; bases unmatched to any gene: 17. CDR1 MGHRA and CDR2 YSYEKL come from the germline V gene. CD4+ T cells from unexposed donors were obtained before the COVID-19 pandemic (2011-2018). CD4+ T cells were isolated from the cells after around 11 days of culture. The repertoire was sequenced with immunoSEQ multiplex PCR; TCRdb's copy has only in-frame clones and lacks some. Of just under 30,000 clones in the sample, 72% were seen once. The chain is built from TRBV4-1 and TRBJ2-3; 8 bases align to TRBD2. This sequence was found in a human donor in good health. The source material was CD4+ T cells from PBMCs, cultured in vitro. CDR3 sequence reads: CASSQEGESGGPRGTQYF. In nucleotides, the CDR3 is TGCGCCAGCAGCCAAGAGGGTGAGAGCGGGGGCCCCCGAGGGACGCAGTATTTT.